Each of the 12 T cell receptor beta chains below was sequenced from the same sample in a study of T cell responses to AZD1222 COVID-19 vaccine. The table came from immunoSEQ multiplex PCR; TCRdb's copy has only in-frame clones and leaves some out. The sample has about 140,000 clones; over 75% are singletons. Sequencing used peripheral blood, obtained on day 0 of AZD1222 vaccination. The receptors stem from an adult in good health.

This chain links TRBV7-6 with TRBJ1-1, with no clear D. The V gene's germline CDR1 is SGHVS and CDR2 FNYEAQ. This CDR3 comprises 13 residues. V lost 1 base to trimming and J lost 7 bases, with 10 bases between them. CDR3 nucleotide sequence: TGTGCCAGCAGCTTAGGCCAGACAAATGAAGCTTTCTTT. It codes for CASSLGQTNEAFF.

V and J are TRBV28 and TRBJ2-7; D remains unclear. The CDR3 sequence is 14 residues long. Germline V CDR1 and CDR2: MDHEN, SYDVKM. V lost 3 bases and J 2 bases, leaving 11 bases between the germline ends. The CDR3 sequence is CASSFSRAAYEQYF. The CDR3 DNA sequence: TGTGCCAGCAGTTTCTCACGGGCAGCCTACGAGCAGTACTTC.

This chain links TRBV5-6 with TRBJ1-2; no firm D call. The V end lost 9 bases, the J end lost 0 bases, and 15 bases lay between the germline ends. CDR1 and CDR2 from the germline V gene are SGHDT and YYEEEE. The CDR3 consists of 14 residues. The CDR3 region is CATARSSSNYGYTF. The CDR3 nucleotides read TGTGCCACCGCTAGGTCGTCTTCTAACTATGGCTACACCTTC.

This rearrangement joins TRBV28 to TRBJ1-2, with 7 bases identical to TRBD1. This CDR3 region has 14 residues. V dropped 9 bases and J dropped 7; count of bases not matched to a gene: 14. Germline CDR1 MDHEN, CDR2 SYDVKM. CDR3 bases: TGTGCCAGTTCTGTAAACAGGGGTTTGGGTGGCTACACCTTC. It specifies CASSVNRGLGGYTF.

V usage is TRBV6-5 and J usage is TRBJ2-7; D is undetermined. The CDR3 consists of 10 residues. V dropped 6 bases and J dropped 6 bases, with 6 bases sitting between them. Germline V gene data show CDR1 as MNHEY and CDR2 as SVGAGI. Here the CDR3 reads CASSFSEQYF. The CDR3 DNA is TGTGCCAGCAGCTTTTCCGAGCAGTACTTC.

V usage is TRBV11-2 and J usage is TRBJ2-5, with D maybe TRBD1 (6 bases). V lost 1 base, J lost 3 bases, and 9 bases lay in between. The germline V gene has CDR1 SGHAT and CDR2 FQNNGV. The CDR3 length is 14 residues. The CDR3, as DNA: TGTGCCAGCAGCTTAGGGGGGCCCAAAGAGACCCAGTACTTC. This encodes CASSLGGPKETQYF.

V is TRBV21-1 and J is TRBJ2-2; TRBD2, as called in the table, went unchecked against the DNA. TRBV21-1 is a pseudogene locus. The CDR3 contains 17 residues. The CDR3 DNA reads TGTGCCAGCAGCAAAGCTCCCCAGCGGGGGAACACCGGGGAGCTGTTTTTT. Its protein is CASSKAPQRGNTGELFF.

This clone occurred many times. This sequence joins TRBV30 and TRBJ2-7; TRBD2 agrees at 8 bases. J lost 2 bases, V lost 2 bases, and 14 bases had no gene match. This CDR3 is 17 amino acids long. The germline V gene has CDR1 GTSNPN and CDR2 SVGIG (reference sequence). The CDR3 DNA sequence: TGTGCCTGGAGTCCACCCGCGAGACTAGCGAGGACCTACGAGCAGTACTTC. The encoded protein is CAWSPPARLARTYEQYF.

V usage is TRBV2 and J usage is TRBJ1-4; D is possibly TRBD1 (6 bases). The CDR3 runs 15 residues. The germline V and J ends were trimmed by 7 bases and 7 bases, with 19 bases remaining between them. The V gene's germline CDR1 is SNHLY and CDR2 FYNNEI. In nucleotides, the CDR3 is TGTGCCAGCACTATATCTACAGGGCATTTTGAAAAACTGTTTTTT. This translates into CASTISTGHFEKLFF. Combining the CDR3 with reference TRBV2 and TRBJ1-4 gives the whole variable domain EPEVTQTPSHQVTQMGQEVILRCVPISNHLYFYWYRQILGQKVEFLVSFYNNEISEKSEIFDDQFSVERPDGSNFTLKIRSTKLEDSAMYFCASTISTGHFEKLFFGSGTQLSVL.

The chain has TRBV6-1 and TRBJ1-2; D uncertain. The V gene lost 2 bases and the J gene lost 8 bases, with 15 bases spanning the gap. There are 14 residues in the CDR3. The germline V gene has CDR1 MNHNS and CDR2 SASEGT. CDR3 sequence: CASSELGGRHGYTF. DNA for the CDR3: TGTGCCAGCAGTGAATTGGGTGGGAGACACGGCTACACCTTC.

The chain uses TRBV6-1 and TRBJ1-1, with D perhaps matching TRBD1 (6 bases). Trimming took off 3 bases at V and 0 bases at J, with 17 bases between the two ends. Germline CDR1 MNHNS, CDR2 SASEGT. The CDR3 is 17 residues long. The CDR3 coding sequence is TGTGCCAGCAGTGACGGCCCGACAGGTCCTCTGAACACTGAAGCTTTCTTT. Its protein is CASSDGPTGPLNTEAFF.

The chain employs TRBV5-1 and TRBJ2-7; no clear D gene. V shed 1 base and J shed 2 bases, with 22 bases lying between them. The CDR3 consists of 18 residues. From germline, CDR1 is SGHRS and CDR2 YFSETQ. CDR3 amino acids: CASSLISSAPAPTYEQYF. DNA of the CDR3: TGCGCCAGCAGCTTGATCTCCTCCGCCCCAGCCCCTACCTACGAGCAGTACTTC.